This T cell receptor beta chain was sequenced for a study of T cell responses to AZD1222 COVID-19 vaccine (dated by TCRdb to the early 2020s). In terms of the full investigation: AZD1222 recipients given second doses at about 4 weeks or at about 12 weeks were pooled, since spike-specific TCR depth and breadth were not found to differ between the two schedules. TCR sequencing covered about 230 trial participants: nearly 210 given two doses of AZD1222 and about 26 given two doses of MenACWY control vaccine. Trial participants were enrolled into age subgroups of 18-55, 56-69 and 70-plus years, which contained about 150, 27 and 61 TCR-sequenced participants, respectively. What the work shows at the level of the full study, not this receptor alone: In the small 56-69-year group, the increase in depth fell short of significance, most likely because of low power. Because no samples from the day 14 peak response were available, repertoires could be characterized only after the peak T cell response. CD4 TCRs associated with the vaccine covered the entire spike protein, and the dominant responses were in regions 160-218 and 743-854. After two AZD1222 doses, both the breadth and the depth of spike-specific TCRs were significantly higher than at day 0 and than in MenACWY recipients. Conclusions about previously exposed vaccinees were limited because only six AZD1222 recipients were SARS-CoV-2 seropositive at baseline. Epitopes outside the regions mutated in the B.1.351 and B.1.1.7 variants were reportedly recognized by nearly half of the unique spike-specific TCRs. Participants were mostly white British and included more females than males, and it was suggested by the authors that clonal diversity may have been underestimated.

According to the study, the label for this sample's time point signals: baseline before first vaccination. The vaccinee samples were drawn from two UK trials, COV001 and COV002, one of which was a single-blind randomized controlled phase 2/3 trial testing AZD1222 (ChAdOx1 nCoV-19) in healthy adults. For TCRbeta chain sequencing, PBMC samples were collected from trial participants at day 0 and at day 28 after the second dose. The CDR3 regions of human TCRbeta chains were analyzed by immunosequencing. In the original analysis: TCRs in the repertoires were matched against a reference library of SARS-CoV-2-specific TCRs that had been generated with the MIRA antigen-specificity platform. Breadth was defined as the fraction of unique TCRs that were SARS-CoV-2-associated. Depth was defined as the fraction of total T cells that were SARS-CoV-2-associated. Using the MIRA data, each spike-specific TCR was mapped to the spike region that the TCR reacts to and placed in a CD4 or CD8 class. Log10-transformed breadth and depth values were compared by one-way ANOVA with Sidak's multiple comparisons tests. TCRdb obtained this table from immuneACCESS and retained in-frame rearrangements with V and J assigned. These tables miss some clones; where compared with another copy, unresolved V genes account for less than half of the shortfall, and the remainder is unexplained. V, J and clone size are taken as reported in that table, and D and trimming were inferred from the DNA itself. Within this sample are about 110,000 clones, with roughly nine tenths of them counted one time only. The ten largest clones take up over 6.5% of the sample.

Comments on this clone: The specificity of this receptor is unknown. Qualities for individual bases were not recorded, and no much larger clone is one base off.

The sample here was peripheral blood, taken on day 0 of AZD1222 vaccination. This TCR came from an adult in good health.

The CDR3 corresponds to CASSAGTAGYTF. At the DNA level, the sequence is TGTGCCAGCAGCGCCGGGACAGCTGGCTACACCTTC. This chain is built from TRBV2 and TRBJ1-2, with TRBD1 identical over 7 junction bases. Here V drops 6 bases and J drops 7 bases, and the junction holds 5 bases not matched to any gene. As encoded in the germline V gene, CDR1 is SNHLY while CDR2 is FYNNEI. The CDR3 runs 12 amino acids, cysteine and phenylalanine included. Only the CDR3 region is kept as DNA, spanning 36 bases read in frame from base 1.